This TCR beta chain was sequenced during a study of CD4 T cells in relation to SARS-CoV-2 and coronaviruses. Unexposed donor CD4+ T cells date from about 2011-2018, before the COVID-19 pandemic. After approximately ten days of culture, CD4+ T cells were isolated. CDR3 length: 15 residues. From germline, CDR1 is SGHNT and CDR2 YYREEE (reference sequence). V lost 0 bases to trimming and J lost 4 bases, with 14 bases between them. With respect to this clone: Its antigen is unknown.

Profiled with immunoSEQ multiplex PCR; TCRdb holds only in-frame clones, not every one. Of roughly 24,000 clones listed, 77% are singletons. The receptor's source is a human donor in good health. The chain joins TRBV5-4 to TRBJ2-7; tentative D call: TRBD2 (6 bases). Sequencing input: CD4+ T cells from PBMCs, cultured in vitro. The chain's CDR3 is CASSLDLASGYEQYF. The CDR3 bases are TGTGCCAGCAGCTTGGATTTGGCGAGCGGGTACGAGCAGTACTTC.